The next 13 T cell receptor beta chains were all read from a single sample in a study of beta chain features in type 1 diabetes. Isolated RNA was reverse transcribed in full, so expressed TCRB transcripts were sequenced. Measured with immunoSEQ multiplex PCR; TCRdb has only the in-frame clones, and not every one. The table has under 950,000 clones, about a sixth seen once. Source material: naive CD4+ T cells from blood. These receptors were obtained from a woman between 18 and 29 years old in good health.

This chain links TRBV7-2 with TRBJ2-1; no firm D call. This CDR3 is 16 amino acids long. The V end lost 5 bases, the J end lost 3 bases, and 17 bases lay between the germline ends. Germline V gene lookup returns CDR1 SGHTA and CDR2 FQGNSA. The CDR3 loop reads CASSAGGGPIYNEQFF. CDR3 nucleotide sequence: TGTGCCAGCAGCGCCGGCGGTGGACCAATCTACAATGAGCAGTTCTTC.

The table lists this clone with a few counts. This chain uses TRBV18 with TRBJ2-7, with 7 bases matching TRBD1. V dropped 6 bases and J dropped 4; count of bases not matched to a gene: 9. The germline V gene encodes CDR1 KGHSH and CDR2 LQKENI. CDR3 size: 14 residues. In DNA form, the CDR3 reads TGTGCCAGCTCCCCGACAGGGTACGGGTACGAGCAGTACTTC. Its protein product is CASSPTGYGYEQYF.

This clone was detected only a few times. The CDR3 DNA reads TGTGCCAGCAGCCAAGGAGGAGGGGAAGAGACCCAGTACTTC. It yields the protein CASSQGGGEETQYF. The genes are TRBV4-2 and TRBJ2-5, with a tentative D call TRBD2 (6 bases). The germline V gene encodes CDR1 LGHNA and CDR2 YNFKEQ. V lost 1 base, J lost 3 bases, and 9 bases lay in between. The CDR3 is 14 residues long.

This clone was counted only a few times. The rearrangement joins TRBV6-5 to TRBJ2-7, with D perhaps assigned TRBD1 or TRBD2 (5 bases each). This CDR3 region has 13 residues. V was pared by 6 bases and J by 2 bases, with 11 bases between. Germline V lookup: CDR1 MNHEY, CDR2 SVGAGI. The CDR3 here is CASRLGVTYEQYF. CDR3 in DNA: TGTGCCAGCAGATTGGGGGTGACCTACGAGCAGTACTTC.

This clone has a handful of counts. V is TRBV7-9 and J is TRBJ2-5; D may correspond to TRBD1 or TRBD2 (5 bases each). Between the trimmed V and J ends, which lost 5 bases and 5 bases, there was a span of 21 bases. The germline V gene has CDR1 SEHNR and CDR2 FQNEAQ (reference sequence). This CDR3 has 16 amino acids. The CDR3 bases are TGTGCCAGCAGCCGCGCTTTGGGGGTGACTGAGGAGACCCAGTACTTC. Its translation is CASSRALGVTEETQYF. Supplemented by reference TRBV7-9 and TRBJ2-5, the full variable domain reads DTGVSQNPRHKITKRGQNVTFRCDPISEHNRLYWYRQTLGQGPEFLTYFQNEAQLEKSRLLSDRFSAERPKGSFSTLEIQRTEQGDSAMYLCASSRALGVTEETQYFGPGTRLLVL.

This clone was seen a handful of times. The chain combines TRBV5-5 with TRBJ1-4; TRBD1 aligns across 8 bases. The CDR3 sequence is 14 residues long. Germline V gene sequence: CDR1 SGHKS, CDR2 YYEKEE (reference sequence). The V gene end was trimmed by 4 bases and the J gene end by 8 bases; junction bases not matched to a gene: 7. CDR3 in amino acids: CASSAGTGREKLFF. The CDR3 DNA reads TGTGCCAGCAGCGCGGGGACAGGTCGCGAAAAACTGTTTTTT.

The chain is built from TRBV6-5 and TRBJ2-7, with 10 bases identical to TRBD2. Trimming removed 8 bases from V and 0 bases from J; junction bases left unmatched: 4. This CDR3 region has 14 residues. CDR1 and CDR2 (germline): MNHEY, SVGAGI. This CDR3 is CASGLAGVSYEQYF. DNA for the CDR3: TGTGCCAGCGGCCTAGCGGGAGTCTCCTACGAGCAGTACTTC.

This clone was picked up a small number of times. This sequence joins TRBV11-2 and TRBJ2-2, with 8 bases fitting TRBD1. Looked up from germline, CDR1 is SGHAT and CDR2 is FQNNGV. The CDR3 has 13 amino acids. With 9 bases clipped from V and 9 bases from J, the junction kept 9 bases outside the gene matches. The CDR3 nucleotides are TGTGCCAGTCAGCTAGGACAGGGCCGGGAGCTGTTTTTT. It encodes CASQLGQGRELFF. Filled out from reference TRBV11-2 and TRBJ2-2, the complete variable domain reads EAGVAQSPRYKIIEKRQSVAFWCNPISGHATLYWYQQILGQGPKLLIQFQNNGVVDDSQLPKDRFSAERLKGVDSTLKIQPAKLEDSAVYLCASQLGQGRELFFGEGSRLTVL.

CDR3 amino acids: CSVTPRASGSNEQFF. The CDR3 nucleotides read TGCAGCGTTACCCCCCGGGCTAGCGGGAGTAATGAGCAGTTCTTC. The chain joins TRBV29-1 to TRBJ2-1; 10 nucleotides align to TRBD2. This CDR3 region has 15 residues. Germline CDR1 and CDR2: SQVTM and ANQGSEA. J lost 7 bases, V lost 5 bases, and 11 bases had no gene match.

The chain employs TRBV29-1 and TRBJ2-3; D possibly corresponds to TRBD2 (5 bases). The CDR3 loop spans 15 amino acids. V was pared by 5 bases and J by 0 bases, with 15 bases between. CDR1 and CDR2 (germline): SQVTM, ANQGSEA. The DNA for the CDR3 is TGCAGCGTTTTAGGACTTTTCTCTAGCACAGATACGCAGTATTTT. This gives the protein CSVLGLFSSTDTQYF.

The rearrangement uses TRBV25-1 and TRBJ2-3, with unresolved D. V lost 7 bases, J lost 0 bases, and 2 bases lay in between. This CDR3 has 11 amino acids. Germline lookup yields CDR1 MGHDK and CDR2 SYGVNS. The CDR3 sequence is CASTSTDTQYF. The CDR3 DNA sequence: TGTGCCAGCACTAGCACAGATACGCAGTATTTT.

This clone appeared a few times. This chain connects TRBV7-3 to TRBJ2-1; 7 nucleotides agree with TRBD2. The CDR3 runs to 16 residues. V was pared by 4 bases and J by 4 bases, with 10 bases of the junction left unmatched. From germline, CDR1 is SGHTA and CDR2 FQGTGA. CDR3 in DNA: TGTGCCAGCAGCTCAGCGGGACCCGCCCTGTACAATGAGCAGTTCTTC. It translates to CASSSAGPALYNEQFF.

This clone was picked up a small number of times. The V call is TRBV2, the J call TRBJ1-3; D may be TRBD1 (5 bases). The CDR3 covers 16 residues. The germline gives CDR1 SNHLY, CDR2 FYNNEI. Trimming removed 1 base from V and 3 bases from J, with 13 bases in between. For the CDR3, the DNA is TGTGCCAGCAGTGAAGTTGAAGGGGTGAATGGAAACACCATATATTTT. Translated, it gives CASSEVEGVNGNTIYF.